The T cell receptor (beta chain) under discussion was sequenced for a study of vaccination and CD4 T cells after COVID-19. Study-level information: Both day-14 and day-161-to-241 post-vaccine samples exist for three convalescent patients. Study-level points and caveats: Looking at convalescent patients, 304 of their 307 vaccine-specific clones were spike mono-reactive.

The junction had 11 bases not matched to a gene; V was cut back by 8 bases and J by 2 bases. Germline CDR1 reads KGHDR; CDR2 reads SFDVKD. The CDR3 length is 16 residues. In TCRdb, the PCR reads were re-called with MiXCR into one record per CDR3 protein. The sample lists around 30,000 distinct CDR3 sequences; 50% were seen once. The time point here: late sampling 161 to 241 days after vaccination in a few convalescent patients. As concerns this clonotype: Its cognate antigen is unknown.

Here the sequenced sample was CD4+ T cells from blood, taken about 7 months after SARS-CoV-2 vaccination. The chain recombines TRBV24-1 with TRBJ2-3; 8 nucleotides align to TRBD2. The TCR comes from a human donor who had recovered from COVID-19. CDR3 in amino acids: CATMVAGGGLTDTQYF. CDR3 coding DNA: TGTGCCACCATGGTGGCGGGAGGAGGTCTCACAGATACGCAGTATTTT.